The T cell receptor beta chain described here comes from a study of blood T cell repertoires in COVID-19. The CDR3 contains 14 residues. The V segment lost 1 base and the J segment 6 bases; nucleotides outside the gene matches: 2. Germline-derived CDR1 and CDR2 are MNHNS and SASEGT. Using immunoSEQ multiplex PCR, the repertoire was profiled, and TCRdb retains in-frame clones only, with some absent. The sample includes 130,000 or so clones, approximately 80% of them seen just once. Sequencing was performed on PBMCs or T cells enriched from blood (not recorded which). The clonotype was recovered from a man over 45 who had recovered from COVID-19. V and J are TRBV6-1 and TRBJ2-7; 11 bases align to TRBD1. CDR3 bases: TGTGCCAGCAGTGAAGGGACAGGGGGCCTCGAGCAGTACTTC. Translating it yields CASSEGTGGLEQYF.